This T cell receptor beta chain originates from a study of human T cells and chemical hapten exposure. TCRdb itself ran the RACE reads through MiXCR, one entry per CDR3 protein. Found here are around 80,000 distinct CDR3 sequences, under 10% of them singletons; the top ten hold 1.5% to 1.7%. Regarding time point: healthy volunteer bleed at 6 weeks. Unfractionated whole blood yielded total RNA. This clonotype was seen a handful of times. This TCR derives from a male donor in good health. Some clones in this sample may be carry-over from other donors' samples. Input material: whole blood.

CDR3 protein: CASSPGPPSTDTQYF. Written as DNA, the CDR3 is TGTGCCAGCAGCCCCGGGCCCCCTAGCACAGATACGCAGTATTTT. The chain uses TRBV7-8 and TRBJ2-3, with D unresolved. The CDR3 loop spans 15 amino acids. The germline gives CDR1 SGHVS, CDR2 FQNEAQ. V was pared by 5 bases and J by 0 bases, with 12 bases between.